The 12 T cell receptor beta chains below come from one sample, sequenced in a study of blood T cell repertoires in COVID-19. Assay: immunoSEQ multiplex PCR; the TCRdb copy retains only in-frame clones and omits some. The sample has some 100,000 clones; about 84% are singletons. The sequencing input was peripheral blood. The receptors come from a man in his fifties or sixties with acute or convalescent COVID-19.

The CDR3 loop reads CSVFGGAEAFF. Here the CDR3 DNA reads TGCAGCGTTTTCGGGGGGGCTGAAGCTTTCTTT. The chain carries TRBV29-1 and TRBJ1-1; TRBD1 is a possible D gene (5 bases). V was trimmed by 5 bases and J by 6 bases, leaving 10 bases between them. The V gene's germline CDR1 is SQVTM and CDR2 ANQGSEA. CDR3 length: 11 residues.

The chain recombines TRBV3-1 (or the pseudogene TRBV3-2) with TRBJ2-1; D is unclear. V was cut by 0 bases and J by 16 bases, with 16 bases left in between. The CDR3 sequence is 13 residues long. Germline CDR1 LGHDT, CDR2 YNNKEL (reference sequence). This CDR3 is CASSQDTLAARFF. CDR3 nucleotides: TGTGCCAGCAGCCAAGATACATTAGCTGCCCGCTTCTTC.

CDR3 sequence reads: CSVGWLRGTDTQYF. Written as DNA, the CDR3 is TGCAGCGTTGGATGGCTTCGGGGCACAGATACGCAGTATTTT. This rearrangement joins TRBV29-1 to TRBJ2-3; D is uncertain. Trimming left V 4 bases short and J 1 base short, with 12 bases between. This CDR3 is built from 14 residues. The germline gives CDR1 SQVTM, CDR2 ANQGSEA.

This chain's CDR3 is CASSPSGYEQYF. Written as DNA, the CDR3 is TGTGCCAGCAGCCCTAGCGGCTACGAGCAGTACTTC. V gene TRBV6-2 or TRBV6-3 combines with J gene TRBJ2-7; 7 bases are shared with TRBD2. With V trimmed by 6 bases and J by 3 bases, 2 bases remained unmatched. Germline assignment: CDR1 MNHEY and CDR2 SVGEGT. This CDR3 spans 12 amino acids.

V is TRBV3-1 (or the pseudogene TRBV3-2) and J is TRBJ2-3; weak D call: TRBD1 (7 bases). The CDR3 runs 16 residues. CDR1 LGHDT and CDR2 YNNKEL come from the germline V gene (reference sequence). The germline V and J ends were trimmed by 0 bases and 6 bases, with 16 bases remaining between them. Here the CDR3 reads CASSQDLGGAGDTQYF. The CDR3 coding sequence is TGTGCCAGCAGCCAAGATCTAGGGGGCGCGGGGGATACGCAGTATTTT.

This clone came up once. The rearrangement links TRBV24-1 to TRBJ2-5, with 10 bases identical to TRBD1. This CDR3 is built from 16 residues. V gave up 4 bases and J gave up 4 bases; unmatched junction bases: 8. The V gene's germline CDR1 is KGHDR and CDR2 SFDVKD. CDR3 sequence (DNA): TGTGCCACCAGTGAACCGGGACAGGGGAGGGGAGAGACCCAGTACTTC. Its translation is CATSEPGQGRGETQYF.

The V gene is TRBV4-3, the J gene TRBJ2-2, with unresolved D. With 0 bases removed from V and 6 bases from J, the gap between germline ends came to 8 bases. Looked up from germline, CDR1 is LGHNA and CDR2 is YSLEER. This CDR3 is 14 amino acids long. CDR3 DNA sequence: TGCGCCAGCAGCCAAGAGAGATACGCCGGGGAGCTGTTTTTT. Translated: CASSQERYAGELFF.

The chain carries TRBV25-1 and TRBJ2-2, with a possible D match to TRBD1 (5 bases). Germline CDR1 reads MGHDK; CDR2 reads SYGVNS. The CDR3 spans 14 residues. Trimming took off 3 bases at V and 6 bases at J, with 11 bases between the two ends. Written as DNA, the CDR3 is TGTGCCAGCAGTGACCAAGACAGCGCCGGGGAGCTGTTTTTT. As protein: CASSDQDSAGELFF.

V and J are TRBV2 and TRBJ2-5; TRBD1 matches 8 bases. CDR1 is SNHLY and CDR2 is FYNNEI in the germline V gene. This CDR3 region has 15 residues. The V segment lost 4 bases and the J segment 4 bases; nucleotides outside the gene matches: 8. The CDR3 region is CASSGGQGFSETQYF. The CDR3 DNA reads as TGTGCCAGCAGTGGAGGACAGGGCTTCTCAGAGACCCAGTACTTC.

The J gene is TRBJ2-1, the V gene TRBV4-1, with D possibly TRBD2 on 6 matching bases. The CDR3 is made up of 16 amino acids. Between the trimmed V and J ends, which lost 0 bases and 7 bases, there was a span of 16 bases. The germline V gene encodes CDR1 MGHRA and CDR2 YSYEKL. CDR3 coding DNA: TGCGCCAGCAGCCAAGATGTTTCGGGCCGGGGGAATGAGCAGTTCTTC. Translated, it gives CASSQDVSGRGNEQFF.

This clone was seen repeatedly, ten times or more. The chain joins TRBV14 to TRBJ1-2; D gene ambiguous. CDR1 is SGHDN and CDR2 is FVKESK in the germline V gene. This CDR3 comprises 13 residues. The V gene lost 2 bases and the J gene lost 3 bases, with 7 bases spanning the gap. DNA for the CDR3: TGTGCCAGCAGCCAAAGGCGGGACTATGGCTACACCTTC. This codes for CASSQRRDYGYTF. Filled out from reference TRBV14 and TRBJ1-2, the complete variable domain reads EAGVTQFPSHSVIEKGQTVTLRCDPISGHDNLYWYRRVMGKEIKFLLHFVKESKQDESGMPNNRFLAERTGGTYSTLKVQPAELEDSGVYFCASSQRRDYGYTFGSGTRLTVV.

This clone appeared a few times. This chain joins TRBV5-1 and TRBJ2-2; 7 positions match TRBD2. Germline V gene sequence: CDR1 SGHRS, CDR2 YFSETQ. With V trimmed by 9 bases and J by 4 bases, 12 bases remained unmatched. This CDR3 comprises 15 residues. CDR3 residues: CATTPGTTVTGELFF. The CDR3 DNA sequence: TGCGCCACTACTCCCGGGACTACCGTCACCGGGGAGCTGTTTTTT.